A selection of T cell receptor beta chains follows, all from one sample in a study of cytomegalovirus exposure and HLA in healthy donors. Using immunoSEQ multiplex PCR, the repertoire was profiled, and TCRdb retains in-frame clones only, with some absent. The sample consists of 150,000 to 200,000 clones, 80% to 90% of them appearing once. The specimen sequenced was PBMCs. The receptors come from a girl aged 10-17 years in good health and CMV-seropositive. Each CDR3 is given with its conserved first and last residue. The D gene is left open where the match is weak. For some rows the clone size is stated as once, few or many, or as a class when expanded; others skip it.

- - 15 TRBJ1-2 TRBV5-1 CASSRGSGNNDGYTF TGCGCCAGCAGCCGGGGGTCTGGGAACAACGATGGCTACACCTTC
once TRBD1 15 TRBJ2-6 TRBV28 CASSYRGNGANVLTF TGTGCCAGCAGTTACAGGGGGAACGGGGCCAACGTCCTGACTTTC
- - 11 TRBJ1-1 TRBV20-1 CSALTNTEAFF TGCAGTGCCCTAACGAACACTGAAGCTTTCTTT
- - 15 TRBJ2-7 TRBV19 CASSIEQGRLRGQYF TGTGCCAGTAGTATTGAACAGGGCAGACTACGCGGGCAGTACTTC
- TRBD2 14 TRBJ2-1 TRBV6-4 CASSDGLAYNEQFF TGTGCCAGCAGTGACGGACTAGCGTACAATGAGCAGTTCTTC
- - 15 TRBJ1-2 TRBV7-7 CAREISGLANYGYTF TGTGCTAGAGAAATTTCCGGTCTAGCTAACTATGGCTACACCTTC
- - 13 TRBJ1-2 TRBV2 CASSDLGPGGYAF TGTGCCAGCAGTGATTTGGGTCCGGGTGGCTACGCCTTC
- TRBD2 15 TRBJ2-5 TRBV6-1 CASTAGLAGKETQYF TGTGCCAGCACCGCGGGACTAGCGGGGAAGGAGACCCAGTACTTC
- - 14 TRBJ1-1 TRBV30 CAWSVLNLNTEAFF TGTGCCTGGAGTGTTCTTAATCTGAACACTGAAGCTTTCTTT
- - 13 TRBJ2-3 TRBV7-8 CASSQRVTDTQYF TGTGCCAGCAGCCAGAGGGTCACAGATACGCAGTATTTT
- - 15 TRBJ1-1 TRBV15 CATSRGRGFITEAFF TGTGCCACCAGCAGAGGCAGAGGGTTTATCACTGAAGCTTTCTTT
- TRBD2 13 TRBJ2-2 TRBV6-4 CASSDSGAGELFF TGTGCCAGCAGTGACAGCGGGGCCGGGGAGCTGTTTTTT
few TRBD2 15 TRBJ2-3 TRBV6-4 CASSPSGGATDTQYF TGTGCCAGCAGCCCTAGCGGGGGGGCCACAGATACGCAGTATTTT
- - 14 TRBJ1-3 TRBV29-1 CSVGEGPGGNTIYF TGCAGCGTTGGGGAGGGGCCGGGAGGAAACACCATATATTTT
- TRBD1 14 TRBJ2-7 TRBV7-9 CASSWGTGGYEQYF TGTGCCAGCAGCTGGGGGACAGGGGGCTACGAGCAGTACTTC
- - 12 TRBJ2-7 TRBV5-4 CASSSPGNEQYF TGTGCCAGCAGCTCTCCCGGGAACGAGCAGTACTTC
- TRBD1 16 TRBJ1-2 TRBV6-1 CASSGQGLLANYGYTF TGTGCCAGCAGTGGACAGGGGCTCCTAGCTAACTATGGCTACACCTTC
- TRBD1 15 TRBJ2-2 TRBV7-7 CASSSGTGVAGELFF TGTGCTAGCAGCTCCGGGACAGGGGTAGCCGGGGAGCTGTTTTTT
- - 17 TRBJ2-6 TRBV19 CASQKGDRNSGANVLTF TGTGCCAGCCAGAAGGGCGACAGAAACTCTGGGGCCAACGTCCTGACTTTC
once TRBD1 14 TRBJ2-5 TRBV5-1 CASSPGTASETQYF TGCGCCAGCAGCCCCGGGACAGCCTCGGAGACCCAGTACTTC